There are many counts of the clone carrying this T cell receptor beta chain. Antigen unknown. They built TCR cDNA with 5'RACE template switching, a step that put in a universal primer site and UMIs. TCRdb reprocessed the 5' RACE reads with MiXCR, giving one entry per CDR3 protein. This sample has about 29,000 distinct CDR3 sequences, with more than 5% found just once. This sample was taken from a study of T cells after yellow fever vaccination. Study-wide results and limits: Clonotype sharing between CD4 and CD8 compartments was small. The secondary response showed a weaker magnitude and a faster peak, day 5 versus 15. In post-booster samples, most primary-vaccination clones reappeared (just under 98% CD4, approximately 91% CD8).

The CDR3 sequence is 17 residues long. Trimming removed 4 bases from V and 5 bases from J; junction bases left unmatched: 16. Germline V gene sequence: CDR1 ENHRY, CDR2 SYGVKD. This sequence originates from a young man who received the YFV17D yellow fever vaccine. This chain uses TRBV10-3 with TRBJ2-7, with 8 bases that match TRBD1. The sequencing here drew on CD8+ T cells sorted from PBMCs, taken 10 days after the yellow fever booster vaccination. This CDR3 is CAISGENRRQGMNEQYF. The CDR3 region has the DNA TGTGCCATCAGTGGGGAAAACCGGAGACAGGGGATGAACGAGCAGTACTTC.